This T cell receptor beta chain was sequenced for a study of neurological immune-mediated disorders. Germline V gene data show CDR1 as SEHNR and CDR2 as FQNEAQ (reference sequence). V dropped 5 bases and J dropped 8; count of bases not matched to a gene: 13. The CDR3 sequence is 16 residues long. MiXCR, run by TCRdb on the 5' RACE reads, gives a single entry per CDR3 protein. This table has under 80,000 distinct CDR3 sequences, around 4.2% appearing once. This clonotype was counted at least ten times. The sequencing input was PBMCs. This receptor was taken from a man aged 30 to 45 with multiple sclerosis. The rearrangement links TRBV7-9 to TRBJ2-1; 9 nucleotides agree with TRBD1. In DNA form, the CDR3 reads TGTGCCAGCAGCCCCACCACAGGGGGCCGAGTATATGAGCAGTTCTTC. Amino acid sequence: CASSPTTGGRVYEQFF.